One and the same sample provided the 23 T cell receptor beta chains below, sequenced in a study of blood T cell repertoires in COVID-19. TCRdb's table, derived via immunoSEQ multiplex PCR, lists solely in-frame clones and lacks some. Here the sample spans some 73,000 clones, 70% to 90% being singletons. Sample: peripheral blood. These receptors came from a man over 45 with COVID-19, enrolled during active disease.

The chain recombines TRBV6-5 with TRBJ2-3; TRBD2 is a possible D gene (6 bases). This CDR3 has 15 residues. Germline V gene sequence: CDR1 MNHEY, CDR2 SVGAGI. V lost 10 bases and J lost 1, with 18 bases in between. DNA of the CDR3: TGTGCCACGAACAAGCTGGGGGGAGGCACAGATACGCAGTATTTT. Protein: CATNKLGGGTDTQYF.

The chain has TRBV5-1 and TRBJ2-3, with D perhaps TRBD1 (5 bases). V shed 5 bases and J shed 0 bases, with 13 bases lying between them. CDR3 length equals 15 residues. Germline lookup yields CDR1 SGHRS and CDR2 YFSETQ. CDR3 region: CASRQGPTSTDTQYF. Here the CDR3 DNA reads TGCGCCAGCAGGCAGGGCCCCACTAGCACAGATACGCAGTATTTT.

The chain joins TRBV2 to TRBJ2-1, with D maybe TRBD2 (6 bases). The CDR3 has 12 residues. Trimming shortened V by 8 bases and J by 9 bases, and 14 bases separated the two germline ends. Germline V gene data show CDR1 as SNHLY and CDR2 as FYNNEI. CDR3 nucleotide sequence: TGTGCCAGCCTACAGGACGGGGGTGAGCAGTTCTTC. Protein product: CASLQDGGEQFF.

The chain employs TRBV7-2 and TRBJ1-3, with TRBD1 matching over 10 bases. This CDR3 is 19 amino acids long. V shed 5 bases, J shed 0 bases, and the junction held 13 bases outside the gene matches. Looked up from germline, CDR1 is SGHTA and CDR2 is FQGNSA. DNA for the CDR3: TGTGCCAGCAGCGCCACCGGGACAGGGGCCTCTATCTCTGGAAACACCATATATTTT. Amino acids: CASSATGTGASISGNTIYF.

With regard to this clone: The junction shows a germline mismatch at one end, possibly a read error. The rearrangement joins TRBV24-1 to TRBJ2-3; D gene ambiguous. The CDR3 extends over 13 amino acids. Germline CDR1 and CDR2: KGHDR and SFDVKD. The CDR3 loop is CATSDGSKDTQYF. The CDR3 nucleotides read TGTGCCACCAGTGATGGTAGCAAAGATACGCAGTATTTT.

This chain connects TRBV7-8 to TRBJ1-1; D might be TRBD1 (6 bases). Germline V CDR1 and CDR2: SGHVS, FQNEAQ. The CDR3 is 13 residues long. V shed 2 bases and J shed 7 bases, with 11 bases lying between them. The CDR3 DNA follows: TGTGCCAGCAGCTTACTTCGGACAGATGAAGCTTTCTTT. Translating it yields CASSLLRTDEAFF.

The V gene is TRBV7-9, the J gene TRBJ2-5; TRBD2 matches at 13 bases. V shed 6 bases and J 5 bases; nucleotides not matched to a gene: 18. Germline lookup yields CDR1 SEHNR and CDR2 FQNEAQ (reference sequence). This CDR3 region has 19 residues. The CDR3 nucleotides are TGTGCCAGCAGTCTTTGGACCCTGGGACTAGCGGGATGGTATGAGACCCAGTACTTC. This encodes CASSLWTLGLAGWYETQYF.

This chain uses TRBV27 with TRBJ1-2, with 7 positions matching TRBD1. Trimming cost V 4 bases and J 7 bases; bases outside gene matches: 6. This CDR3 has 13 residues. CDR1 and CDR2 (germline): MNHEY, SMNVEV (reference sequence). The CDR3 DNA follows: TGTGCCAGCAGTTCCGGGACAGAGGGTGGCTACACCTTC. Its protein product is CASSSGTEGGYTF.

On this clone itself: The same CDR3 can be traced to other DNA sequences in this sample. The CDR3 DNA reads TGTGCCAGCTCACCAGGACAGGGCCGCCAGCCCCAGCATTTT. Protein sequence: CASSPGQGRQPQHF. The V call is TRBV18, the J call TRBJ1-5, with TRBD1 matching over 8 bases. CDR1 and CDR2 (germline): KGHSH, LQKENI. V was pared by 2 bases and J by 7 bases, with 4 bases of the junction left unmatched. The CDR3 sequence is 14 residues long. Supplemented by reference TRBV18 and TRBJ1-5, the full variable domain reads NAGVMQNPRHLVRRRGQEARLRCSPMKGHSHVYWYRQLPEEGLKFMVYLQKENIIDESGMPKERFSAEFPKEGPSILRIQQVVRGDSAAYFCASSPGQGRQPQHFGDGTRLSIL.

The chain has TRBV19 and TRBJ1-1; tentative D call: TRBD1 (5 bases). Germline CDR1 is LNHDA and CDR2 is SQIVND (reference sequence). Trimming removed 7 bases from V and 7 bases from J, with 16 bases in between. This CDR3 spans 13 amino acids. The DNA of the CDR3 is TGTGCCAGTACAAGGGAGGGACTCCATGAAGCTTTCTTT. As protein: CASTREGLHEAFF. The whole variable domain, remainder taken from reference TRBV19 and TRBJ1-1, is DGGITQSPKYLFRKEGQNVTLSCEQNLNHDAMYWYRQDPGQGLRLIYYSQIVNDFQKGDIAEGYSVSREKKESFPLTVTSAQKNPTAFYLCASTREGLHEAFFGQGTRLTVV.

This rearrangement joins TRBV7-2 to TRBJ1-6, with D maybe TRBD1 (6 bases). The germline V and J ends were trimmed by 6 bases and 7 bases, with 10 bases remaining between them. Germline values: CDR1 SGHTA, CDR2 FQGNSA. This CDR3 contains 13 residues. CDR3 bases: TGTGCCAGCAGATCTCAGGGGAATTCACCCCTCCACTTT. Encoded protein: CASRSQGNSPLHF. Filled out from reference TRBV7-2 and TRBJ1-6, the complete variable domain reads GAGVSQSPSNKVTEKGKDVELRCDPISGHTALYWYRQSLGQGLEFLIYFQGNSAPDKSGLPSDRFSAERTGGSVSTLTIQRTQQEDSAVYLCASRSQGNSPLHFGNGTRLTVT.

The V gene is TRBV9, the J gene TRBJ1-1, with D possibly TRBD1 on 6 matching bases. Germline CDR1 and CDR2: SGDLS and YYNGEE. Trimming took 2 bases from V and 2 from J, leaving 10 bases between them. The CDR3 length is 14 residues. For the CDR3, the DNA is TGTGCCAGCAGCGTGAGACAGGTAAACACTGAAGCTTTCTTT. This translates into CASSVRQVNTEAFF.

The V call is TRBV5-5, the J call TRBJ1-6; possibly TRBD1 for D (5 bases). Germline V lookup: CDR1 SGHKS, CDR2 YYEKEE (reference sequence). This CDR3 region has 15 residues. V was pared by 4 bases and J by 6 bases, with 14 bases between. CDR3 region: CASSPSRQGNSPLHF. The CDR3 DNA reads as TGTGCCAGCAGCCCTTCCCGGCAGGGTAATTCACCCCTCCACTTT.

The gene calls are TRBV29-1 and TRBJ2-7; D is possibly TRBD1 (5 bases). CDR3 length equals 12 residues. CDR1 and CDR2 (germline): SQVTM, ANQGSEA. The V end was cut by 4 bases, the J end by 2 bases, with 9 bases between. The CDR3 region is CSVVETAYEQYF. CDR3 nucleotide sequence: TGCAGCGTTGTTGAGACAGCCTACGAGCAGTACTTC.

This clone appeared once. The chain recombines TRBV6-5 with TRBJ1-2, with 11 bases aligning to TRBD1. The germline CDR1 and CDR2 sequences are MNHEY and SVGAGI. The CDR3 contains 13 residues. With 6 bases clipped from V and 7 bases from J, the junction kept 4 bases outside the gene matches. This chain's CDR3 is CASSRTGGGGYTF. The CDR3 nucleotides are TGTGCCAGCAGCCGGACAGGGGGCGGTGGCTACACCTTC.

CDR3 loop: CASSERGMWEQFF. CDR3 nucleotides: TGCGCCAGCAGTGAGAGGGGGATGTGGGAGCAGTTCTTC. The rearrangement uses TRBV10-2 and TRBJ2-1; perhaps TRBD1 as D (6 bases). V was trimmed by 2 bases and J by 10 bases, leaving 12 bases between them. Germline CDR1 and CDR2: WSHSY and SAAADI. The CDR3 has 13 amino acids.

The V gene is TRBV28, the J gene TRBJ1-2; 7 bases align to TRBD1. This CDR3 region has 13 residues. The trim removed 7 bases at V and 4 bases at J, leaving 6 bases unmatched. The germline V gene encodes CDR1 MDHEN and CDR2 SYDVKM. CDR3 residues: CASTWGQFYGYTF. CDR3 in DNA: TGTGCCAGCACTTGGGGACAGTTCTATGGCTACACCTTC.

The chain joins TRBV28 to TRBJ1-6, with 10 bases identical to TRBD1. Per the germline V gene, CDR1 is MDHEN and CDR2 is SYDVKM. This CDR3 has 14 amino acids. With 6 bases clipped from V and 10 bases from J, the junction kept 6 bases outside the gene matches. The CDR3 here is CASRGTGEGSPLHF. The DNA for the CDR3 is TGTGCCAGCAGAGGGACAGGGGAAGGGTCACCCCTCCACTTT. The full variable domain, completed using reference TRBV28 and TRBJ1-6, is DVKVTQSSRYLVKRTGEKVFLECVQDMDHENMFWYRQDPGLGLRLIYFSYDVKMKEKGDIPEGYSVSREKKERFSLILESASTNQTSMYLCASRGTGEGSPLHFGNGTRLTVT.

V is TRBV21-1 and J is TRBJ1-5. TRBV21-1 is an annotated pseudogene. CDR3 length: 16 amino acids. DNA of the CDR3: TGTGCCAGCAGCAGAGGAGGGCCAAGCGGCAATCAGCCCCAGCATTTT. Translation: CASSRGGPSGNQPQHF.

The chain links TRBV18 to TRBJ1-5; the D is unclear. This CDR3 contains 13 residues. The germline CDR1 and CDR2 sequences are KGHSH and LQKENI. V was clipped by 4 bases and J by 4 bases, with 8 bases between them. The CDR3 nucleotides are TGTGCCAGCTCACGGCAGGAAAATCAGCCCCAGCATTTT. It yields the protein CASSRQENQPQHF.

The CDR3 coding sequence is TGTGCCAGCAGTGAACGCGGGGGAAGCTCCTACGAGCAGTACTTC. It translates to CASSERGGSSYEQYF. The chain recombines TRBV6-1 with TRBJ2-7, with 7 bases matching TRBD2. From germline, CDR1 is MNHNS and CDR2 SASEGT. With 2 bases clipped from V and 0 bases from J, the junction kept 4 bases outside the gene matches. This CDR3 is 15 amino acids long.

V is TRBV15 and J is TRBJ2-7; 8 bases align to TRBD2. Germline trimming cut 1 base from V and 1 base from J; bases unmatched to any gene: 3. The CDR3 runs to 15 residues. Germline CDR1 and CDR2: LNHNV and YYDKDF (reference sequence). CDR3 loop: CATSRGLASSYEQYF. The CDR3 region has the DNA TGTGCCACCAGCAGAGGACTAGCGAGTTCCTACGAGCAGTACTTC.

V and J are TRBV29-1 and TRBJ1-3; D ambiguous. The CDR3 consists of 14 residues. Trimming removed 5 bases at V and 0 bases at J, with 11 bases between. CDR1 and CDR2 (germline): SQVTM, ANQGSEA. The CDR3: CSVRYGSSGNTIYF. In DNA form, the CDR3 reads TGCAGCGTTCGCTACGGGAGCTCTGGAAACACCATATATTTT.